What follows are 32 T cell receptor beta chains derived from one specimen sequenced in a study of cytomegalovirus exposure and HLA in healthy donors. The PCR had 60 Vbeta and 13 Jbeta primers. Measured with immunoSEQ multiplex PCR; TCRdb has only the in-frame clones, and not every one. The data show 150,000 to 200,000 clones, with roughly 80% seen just once and approximately 7% held by the top ten. The specimen was PBMCs. The receptors shown here come from a woman aged 30 to 39 in good health and CMV-seropositive.

The chain links TRBV7-7 to TRBJ2-7; TRBD2 aligns across 8 bases. The CDR3 runs 13 residues. V was pared by 3 bases and J by 7 bases, with 5 bases of the junction left unmatched. The germline V gene has CDR1 SSHAT and CDR2 FNYEAQ (reference sequence). The CDR3 coding sequence is TGTGCCAGCAGCTTGCGGGGGGACGGGGAGCAGTACTTC. Protein: CASSLRGDGEQYF.

The V gene is TRBV27, the J gene TRBJ1-1, with D possibly matching TRBD1 (6 bases). This CDR3 spans 15 amino acids. The V and J ends lost 5 bases and 5 bases respectively, with 18 bases between them. In germline, CDR1 is MNHEY, CDR2 SMNVEV (reference sequence). In DNA form, the CDR3 reads TGTGCCAGCAGTCTAACACAGGGTATGGTAACTGAAGCTTTCTTT. It translates to CASSLTQGMVTEAFF.

CDR3 region: CSVGGFGLDTQYF. Here the CDR3 DNA reads TGCAGCGTGGGGGGTTTTGGGCTGGATACGCAGTATTTT. The chain combines TRBV29-1 with TRBJ2-3; weak D call: TRBD2 (6 bases). The germline V gene encodes CDR1 SQVTM and CDR2 ANQGSEA. The CDR3 consists of 13 residues. Between the trimmed V and J ends, which lost 6 bases and 6 bases, there was a span of 16 bases.

V and J are TRBV27 and TRBJ1-2; 8 nucleotides agree with TRBD1. CDR3 length equals 15 residues. V lost 3 bases and J lost 5; bases outside the gene matches: 8. Germline CDR1 reads MNHEY; CDR2 reads SMNVEV (reference sequence). The CDR3 here is CASSFLDRAGYGYTF. The CDR3 DNA reads TGTGCCAGCAGTTTTTTGGACAGGGCGGGGTATGGCTACACCTTC.

The gene calls are TRBV30 and TRBJ2-3; perhaps TRBD1 as D (5 bases). V lost 0 bases and J lost 14, with 15 bases in between. This CDR3 region has 12 residues. CDR1 and CDR2 (germline): GTSNPN, SVGIG (reference sequence). CDR3 DNA sequence: TGTGCCTGGAGTGTAGGGGATTGGGGCTGGTATTTT. Amino acid sequence: CAWSVGDWGWYF.

The V gene is TRBV5-6, the J gene TRBJ2-1, with 8 bases that match TRBD1. Germline V gene sequence: CDR1 SGHDT, CDR2 YYEEEE. The CDR3 extends over 14 amino acids. With V trimmed by 3 bases and J by 4 bases, 3 bases remained unmatched. The CDR3 nucleotides read TGTGCCAGCAGCTGGGGGACAGGTTACAATGAGCAGTTCTTC. Protein: CASSWGTGYNEQFF.

V and J are TRBV7-2 and TRBJ2-2, with D possibly TRBD1 on 6 matching bases. V was trimmed by 4 bases and J by 2 bases, leaving 14 bases between them. The germline gives CDR1 SGHTA, CDR2 FQGNSA. The CDR3 length is 16 residues. CDR3 nucleotides: TGTGCCAGCAGCTCCCAACCGGACAGAAACACCGGGGAGCTGTTTTTT. Translation gives CASSSQPDRNTGELFF.

The genes are TRBV7-8 and TRBJ1-2; D gene uncertain. The V and J ends lost 2 bases and 5 bases respectively, with 15 bases between them. The CDR3 has 15 residues. CDR1 is SGHVS, CDR2 FQNEAQ, per germline. CDR3 nucleotides: TGTGCCAGCAGCTTATCCGTGAGCGGGGATTATGGCTACACCTTC. Translated: CASSLSVSGDYGYTF.

This sequence joins TRBV4-2 and TRBJ2-1, with D maybe TRBD2 (6 bases). Trimming shortened V by 2 bases and J by 5 bases, and 16 bases separated the two germline ends. The germline CDR1 and CDR2 sequences are LGHNA and YNFKEQ. The CDR3 totals 16 residues. The CDR3 sequence: CASSQSLSSEDNEQFF. The CDR3 DNA reads as TGTGCCAGCAGCCAATCGTTGTCTAGCGAGGACAATGAGCAGTTCTTC.

This clone came up once. This chain connects TRBV6-4 to TRBJ1-1, with 12 bases identical to TRBD1. The CDR3 sequence is 14 residues long. The germline V gene has CDR1 MRHNA and CDR2 SNTAGT. The V gene end was trimmed by 5 bases and the J gene end by 7 bases; junction bases not matched to a gene: 5. This chain's CDR3 is CASSPGQGAGEAFF. The CDR3 coding sequence is TGTGCCAGCAGTCCGGGACAGGGGGCCGGTGAAGCTTTCTTT.

This chain connects TRBV7-2 to TRBJ1-5, with D uncertain. This CDR3 is 13 amino acids long. Trimming left V 1 base short and J 6 bases short, with 7 bases between. Looked up from germline, CDR1 is SGHTA and CDR2 is FQGNSA. The CDR3 protein is CASSLEGVQPQHF. The CDR3 DNA reads TGTGCCAGCAGCTTAGAGGGAGTTCAGCCCCAGCATTTT.

J is TRBJ1-2 and V is TRBV27; a possible D gene is TRBD1 (5 bases). The germline gives CDR1 MNHEY, CDR2 SMNVEV (reference sequence). The CDR3 contains 16 residues. The V gene lost 4 bases and the J gene lost 2 bases, with 17 bases spanning the gap. Written as DNA, the CDR3 is TGTGCCAGCAGTTCCTTAGCGGCAGGGAGGAACTATGGCTACACCTTC. It codes for CASSSLAAGRNYGYTF.

V usage is TRBV7-9 and J usage is TRBJ2-3; 9 bases are shared with TRBD1. Germline V lookup: CDR1 SEHNR, CDR2 FQNEAQ (reference sequence). CDR3 length: 18 residues. The junction had 19 bases not matched to a gene; V was cut back by 7 bases and J by 5 bases. Here the CDR3 DNA reads TGTGCCAGCATCCAACTCCCCTCGGGGGGACAGGGCTTAGATACGCAGTATTTT. As protein: CASIQLPSGGQGLDTQYF.

The chain links TRBV15 to TRBJ1-4; possibly TRBD1 for D (5 bases). V was clipped by 0 bases and J by 5 bases, with 10 bases between them. There are 15 residues in the CDR3. The germline V gene has CDR1 LNHNV and CDR2 YYDKDF (reference sequence). The CDR3 region is CATSREGGANEKLFF. CDR3 DNA: TGTGCCACCAGCAGAGAGGGGGGTGCCAATGAAAAACTGTTTTTT.

The CDR3 DNA follows: TGTGCCAGCAGCTTAGGGTCTCCGGGGGAGACCCAGTACTTC. Its protein is CASSLGSPGETQYF. The rearrangement links TRBV11-2 to TRBJ2-5, with a tentative D call TRBD2 (5 bases). The V end lost 1 base, the J end lost 5 bases, and 11 bases lay between the germline ends. The CDR3 is 14 residues long. Germline values: CDR1 SGHAT, CDR2 FQNNGV.

This CDR3 is CASSLGASGNNQETQYF. CDR3 in DNA: TGCGCCAGCAGCTTGGGGGCTAGCGGGAACAACCAAGAGACCCAGTACTTC. This chain connects TRBV5-1 to TRBJ2-5; 9 positions match TRBD2. With 0 bases clipped from V and 0 bases from J, the junction kept 6 bases outside the gene matches. The CDR3 spans 17 residues. Germline CDR1 reads SGHRS; CDR2 reads YFSETQ. Full variable domain (rest looked up from reference TRBV5-1 and TRBJ2-5): KAGVTQTPRYLIKTRGQQVTLSCSPISGHRSVSWYQQTPGQGLQFLFEYFSETQRNKGNFPGRFSGRQFSNSRSEMNVSTLELGDSALYLCASSLGASGNNQETQYFGPGTRLLVL.

The chain uses TRBV7-2 and TRBJ2-3, with TRBD2 identical over 8 bases. The germline V gene encodes CDR1 SGHTA and CDR2 FQGNSA. The CDR3 loop spans 15 amino acids. J lost 3 bases, V lost 5 bases, and 7 bases had no gene match. The chain's CDR3 is CASSRGTSRTDTQYF. In DNA form, the CDR3 reads TGTGCCAGCAGCCGGGGGACTAGTCGTACAGATACGCAGTATTTT.

Only one count was recorded for this clone. CDR3 residues: CASSLEGGEQFF. The CDR3 region has the DNA TGTGCCAGCAGCTTAGAAGGGGGTGAGCAGTTCTTC. The J gene is TRBJ2-1, the V gene TRBV7-9; possible D gene TRBD1, 6 bases. Germline V gene lookup returns CDR1 SEHNR and CDR2 FQNEAQ (reference sequence). The germline V and J ends were trimmed by 1 base and 9 bases, with 7 bases remaining between them. The CDR3 is made up of 12 amino acids.

The rearrangement links TRBV11-3 to TRBJ2-1; D unclear. Germline-derived CDR1 and CDR2 are SGHNT and YENEEA. V was clipped by 4 bases and J by 7 bases, with 5 bases between them. The CDR3 runs 11 residues. DNA for the CDR3: TGTGCCAGCAGCTCCCTAAATGAGCAGTTCTTC. Its translation: CASSSLNEQFF.

This clone was picked up one time. A single base separates this from a much larger clone, so it may be a read error. As DNA, the CDR3 is TGCGCCAGCAGCGTCCAACCCAGGACTTTCGACGAGCAGTACTTC. Protein sequence: CASSVQPRTFDEQYF. The V gene is TRBV5-1, the J gene TRBJ2-5; maybe TRBD2 (5 bases). Matching the DNA end better, TRBJ2-7 makes the J call doubtful. Germline V gene lookup returns CDR1 SGHRS and CDR2 YFSETQ. The CDR3 has 15 residues.

V and J are TRBV9 and TRBJ1-5, with D possibly TRBD1 on 6 matching bases. The V gene's germline CDR1 is SGDLS and CDR2 YYNGEE. V gave up 0 bases and J gave up 5 bases, with 12 bases separating them. The CDR3 totals 15 residues. The DNA of the CDR3 is TGTGCCAGCAGCGTAGGAGTAGGGGGTTATCAGCCCCAGCATTTT. Its translation is CASSVGVGGYQPQHF.

The CDR3 DNA is TGTGCCAGCAGCGTAGGATCCTACTCCTACGAGCAGTACTTC. Translated: CASSVGSYSYEQYF. The V gene is TRBV9, the J gene TRBJ2-7; D unclear. This CDR3 region has 14 residues. The ends were cut back, 0 bases at V and 0 bases at J, with 7 bases in the middle. CDR1 is SGDLS and CDR2 is YYNGEE in the germline V gene.

The chain is built from TRBV4-3 and TRBJ1-6, with D unresolved. Germline assignment: CDR1 LGHNA and CDR2 YSLEER. This CDR3 has 17 amino acids. The V end lost 1 base, the J end lost 0 bases, and 10 bases lay between the germline ends. CDR3 protein: CASSQATDSSYNSPLHF. The CDR3 DNA sequence: TGCGCCAGCAGCCAAGCTACCGATAGCTCCTATAATTCACCCCTCCACTTT.

This clone was counted only a few times. This chain links TRBV19 with TRBJ2-6; D gene ambiguous. Trimming shortened V by 5 bases and J by 0 bases, and 14 bases separated the two germline ends. CDR1 and CDR2 from the germline V gene are LNHDA and SQIVND (reference sequence). The CDR3 totals 17 residues. Here the CDR3 DNA reads TGTGCCAGTAGTCTACAGTGGTACGGCTCTGGGGCCAACGTCCTGACTTTC. Translated: CASSLQWYGSGANVLTF.

The chain combines TRBV7-9 with TRBJ2-3, with D possibly matching TRBD1 (5 bases). The CDR3 is made up of 16 amino acids. The germline V and J ends were trimmed by 4 bases and 0 bases, with 14 bases remaining between them. Germline CDR1 is SEHNR and CDR2 is FQNEAQ (reference sequence). The CDR3 loop is CASSYKTASSTDTQYF. DNA for the CDR3: TGTGCCAGCAGCTATAAGACAGCGTCTAGCACAGATACGCAGTATTTT.

This chain joins TRBV5-8 and TRBJ1-5; the D gene is possibly TRBD1 (5 bases). The V gene's germline CDR1 is SGHTS and CDR2 YDEGEE. This CDR3 has 17 amino acids. V was trimmed by 0 bases and J by 9 bases, leaving 22 bases between them. CDR3: CASSLAFPGQMEGPQHF. CDR3 in DNA: TGTGCCAGCAGCTTGGCTTTTCCAGGGCAGATGGAGGGGCCCCAGCATTTT.

The chain links TRBV7-2 to TRBJ1-1; D unresolved. CDR1 is SGHTA and CDR2 is FQGNSA in the germline V gene. This CDR3 has 14 amino acids. V was shortened by 3 bases and J by 5 bases, with 13 bases between the two germline ends. CDR3 residues: CASSFHIPGTEAFF. The CDR3 DNA is TGTGCCAGCAGCTTCCACATCCCGGGGACTGAAGCTTTCTTT.

This clone was recorded only once. V usage is TRBV21-1 and J usage is TRBJ1-5; no DNA check was done on the table's D call, TRBD1. TRBV21-1 is a known pseudogene. The CDR3 covers 17 residues. CDR3 nucleotide sequence: TGCGCCTATCGGAGGCCCGTTCCTGGACAGGGGAATCAGCCCCAGCATTTT. This sequence encodes CAYRRPVPGQGNQPQHF.

This clone was seen a few times. This chain links TRBV22-1 with TRBJ1-5; the table's D gene call, TRBD1, was not cross checked with the DNA. TRBV22-1 is marked as a pseudogene. This CDR3 has 16 residues. CDR3 sequence reads: CPGSAPGGQGPQPQHF. CDR3 in DNA: TGTCCTGGGAGCGCACCAGGGGGACAGGGGCCCCAGCCCCAGCATTTT.

The CDR3 loop is CASSLWTSGNGELFF. CDR3 bases: TGTGCCAGCAGCTTGTGGACTAGCGGGAACGGGGAGCTGTTTTTT. The chain couples TRBV5-4 to TRBJ2-2, with TRBD2 identical over 12 bases. Germline CDR1 and CDR2: SGHNT and YYREEE (reference sequence). This CDR3 has 15 amino acids. V gave up 1 base and J gave up 7 bases; unmatched junction bases: 2.

The gene calls are TRBV6-1 and TRBJ1-4, with D possibly matching TRBD1 (6 bases). CDR3 length: 13 amino acids. Germline V gene data show CDR1 as MNHNS and CDR2 as SASEGT. V was shortened by 8 bases and J by 5 bases, with 12 bases between the two germline ends. This CDR3 is CASEGQINEKLFF. For the CDR3, the DNA is TGTGCCAGCGAGGGACAAATAAATGAAAAACTGTTTTTT.

Regarding this clone: Germline is not matched at one junction end, which may reflect a read error. Other nucleotide sequences in the sample specify the same CDR3. J is TRBJ1-2 and V is TRBV19; the D gene is possibly TRBD1 (6 bases). The germline V gene has CDR1 LNHDA and CDR2 SQIVND (reference sequence). The CDR3 extends over 15 amino acids. Written as DNA, the CDR3 is TGTGCCAGTAGGATACAGGCGGGGGGCGACTACGGCTACACCTTC. Protein product: CASRIQAGGDYGYTF.